These T cell receptor beta chains were read from a single sample in a study of T cell changes during pregnancy in multiple sclerosis. Repertoires were generated with immunoSEQ multiplex PCR, while TCRdb's copy carries only in-frame clones and drops some. Among approximately 20,000 clones, around 90% were seen once, and the ten largest hold roughly 5.5%. Here the sequenced sample was CD8+ T cells from peripheral blood mononuclear cells, taken after pregnancy. Receptors were obtained from a female donor in good health, enrolled as a control in a pregnancy study. CDR3s include the opening cysteine and the closing phenylalanine or tryptophan. A D gene is named only where the DNA matches it firmly. Size is stated for part of the rows, as once, few or many counts, or as a class when the clone is expanded.

CDR3nt: TGTGCCAGCAGTTACGGGACAGGGGCCGAAAAACTGTTTTTT
CDR3aa: CASSYGTGAEKLFF
d_gene: TRBD1
v_gene: TRBV27
j_gene: TRBJ1-4
abundance: .

CDR3nt: TGTGCCAGTTCGCACTTCGATGAGGAACTGTTTTTT
CDR3aa: CASSHFDEELFF
d_gene: .
v_gene: TRBV19
j_gene: TRBJ1-4
abundance: .

CDR3nt: TGCGCCAGCAAAAACCCCGGGATTAACTATGGCTACACCTTC
CDR3aa: CASKNPGINYGYTF
d_gene: .
v_gene: TRBV4-3
j_gene: TRBJ1-2
abundance: .

CDR3nt: TGTGCCAGCAGTTTAACGCTGAGGGGGGGAAACTATGGCTACACCTTC
CDR3aa: CASSLTLRGGNYGYTF
d_gene: .
v_gene: TRBV27
j_gene: TRBJ1-2
abundance: once

CDR3nt: TGTGCCAGCAGCTCCCCGCTAGCGGGGTCACCCTACGAGCAGTACTTC
CDR3aa: CASSSPLAGSPYEQYF
d_gene: TRBD2
v_gene: TRBV5-4
j_gene: TRBJ2-7
abundance: .

CDR3nt: TGTGCCAGCAGCTTATCCGGGACAGGTCTCTATGGCTACACCTTC
CDR3aa: CASSLSGTGLYGYTF
d_gene: TRBD1
v_gene: TRBV7-3
j_gene: TRBJ1-2
abundance: .

CDR3nt: TGTGCCAGCAGCCGAGGGACAGCCGTCTACGAGCAGTACTTC
CDR3aa: CASSRGTAVYEQYF
d_gene: TRBD1
v_gene: TRBV27
j_gene: TRBJ2-7
abundance: once

CDR3nt: TGTGCCAGCAGACTTGACAGAGAAGAGACCCAGTACTTC
CDR3aa: CASRLDREETQYF
d_gene: .
v_gene: TRBV27
j_gene: TRBJ2-5
abundance: .

CDR3nt: TGTGCCAGCTCAGGGGATACGCAGTATTTT
CDR3aa: CASSGDTQYF
d_gene: .
v_gene: TRBV9
j_gene: TRBJ2-3
abundance: .

CDR3nt: TGTGCCAGCAGCCAAGGTTCAAGCGGCTACACCTTC
CDR3aa: CASSQGSSGYTF
d_gene: .
v_gene: TRBV14
j_gene: TRBJ1-2
abundance: once

CDR3nt: TGTGCCAGCAGCTTGACAGCAAGGGAGCTGTTTTTT
CDR3aa: CASSLTARELFF
d_gene: .
v_gene: TRBV5-6
j_gene: TRBJ2-2
abundance: .

CDR3nt: TGTGCCAGCAGCGCCGGGCACCGGGGGGGCGGCACAGATACGCAGTATTTT
CDR3aa: CASSAGHRGGGTDTQYF
d_gene: TRBD2
v_gene: TRBV9
j_gene: TRBJ2-3
abundance: .

CDR3nt: TGTGCCAGCAGTTTCTGGAGCAGTGCTAATGAAAAACTGTTTTTT
CDR3aa: CASSFWSSANEKLFF
d_gene: .
v_gene: TRBV27
j_gene: TRBJ1-4
abundance: .

CDR3nt: TGTGCCAGTAGTATAGATCTAGAGAACACTGAAGCTTTCTTT
CDR3aa: CASSIDLENTEAFF
d_gene: .
v_gene: TRBV19
j_gene: TRBJ1-1
abundance: .

CDR3nt: TGTGCCTGGAGTCCTTCCGGGACAGCTATTTTGAACACTGAAGCTTTCTTT
CDR3aa: CAWSPSGTAILNTEAFF
d_gene: TRBD1
v_gene: TRBV30
j_gene: TRBJ1-1
abundance: once

CDR3nt: TGTGCCAGCAGCGGACCGGGACAGATTTTTTATGGCTACACCTTC
CDR3aa: CASSGPGQIFYGYTF
d_gene: TRBD1
v_gene: TRBV9
j_gene: TRBJ1-2
abundance: .

CDR3nt: TGCGCCAGCAGCCAAGATCGGGCGGGGGGCACTGAAGCTTTCTTT
CDR3aa: CASSQDRAGGTEAFF
d_gene: .
v_gene: TRBV4-3
j_gene: TRBJ1-1
abundance: .

CDR3nt: TGTGCCAGCAGCCGAGGGGAGGGTTTGGGTGGCTACACCTTC
CDR3aa: CASSRGEGLGGYTF
d_gene: .
v_gene: TRBV7-2
j_gene: TRBJ1-2
abundance: .

CDR3nt: TGTGCCAGCAGCGTAGTTGGGACAGGGTTGATCAATGAGCAGTTCTTC
CDR3aa: CASSVVGTGLINEQFF
d_gene: TRBD1
v_gene: TRBV9
j_gene: TRBJ2-1
abundance: .

CDR3nt: TGTGCCACCAGCAGAGTACCAGGCCCCTACGAGCAGTACTTC
CDR3aa: CATSRVPGPYEQYF
d_gene: .
v_gene: TRBV15
j_gene: TRBJ2-7
abundance: .

CDR3nt: TGTGCCAGCAGCTTAGACCGGGGAAGAATTGGCTACACCTTC
CDR3aa: CASSLDRGRIGYTF
d_gene: .
v_gene: TRBV7-8
j_gene: TRBJ1-2
abundance: few

CDR3nt: TGTGCCAGCTTTGACAACTACGAGCAGTACTTC
CDR3aa: CASFDNYEQYF
d_gene: .
v_gene: TRBV2
j_gene: TRBJ2-7
abundance: .

CDR3nt: TGTGCCAGTAGTATACCCTCAGAGAACACCGGGGAGCTGTTTTTT
CDR3aa: CASSIPSENTGELFF
d_gene: .
v_gene: TRBV19
j_gene: TRBJ2-2
abundance: .